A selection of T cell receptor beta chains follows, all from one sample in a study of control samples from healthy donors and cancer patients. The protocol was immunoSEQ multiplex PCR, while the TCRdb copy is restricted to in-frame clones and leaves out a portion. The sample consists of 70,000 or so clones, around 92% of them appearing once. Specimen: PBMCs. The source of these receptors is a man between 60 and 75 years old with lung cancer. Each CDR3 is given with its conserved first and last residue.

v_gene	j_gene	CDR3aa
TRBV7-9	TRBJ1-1	CASSLDRVTEAFF
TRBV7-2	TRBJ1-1	CASSLPLQGLRPEAFF
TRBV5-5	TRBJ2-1	CASSLRQLDSEQFF
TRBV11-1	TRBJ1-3	CASSSTGGFENTIYF
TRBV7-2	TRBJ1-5	CASSLGTTGFSNQPQHF
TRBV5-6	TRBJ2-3	CASNEDYQNTDTQYF
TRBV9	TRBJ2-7	CASSDRDREFYEQYF
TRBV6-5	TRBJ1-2	CASSVAILRDYGYTF
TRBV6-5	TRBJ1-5	CASSKGTRSNQPQHF
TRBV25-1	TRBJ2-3	CASSDGYTQYF
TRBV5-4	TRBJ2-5	CASSLGDRGKTQYF
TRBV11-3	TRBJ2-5	CASSLAPYQETQYF
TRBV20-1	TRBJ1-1	CSASRSEAFF
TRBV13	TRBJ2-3	CASSPGTGGLDTQYF
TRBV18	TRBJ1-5	CASSPREAGSNQPQHF
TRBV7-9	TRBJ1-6	CASSLDSPNSPLHF
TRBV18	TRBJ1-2	CASSPGTRGGYTF
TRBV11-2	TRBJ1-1	CASSSTPGQGTEAFF
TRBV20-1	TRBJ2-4	CSASRVVDIQYF
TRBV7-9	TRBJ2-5	CASSLAPGEETQYF
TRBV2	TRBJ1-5	CASSYKQVLSNQPQHF
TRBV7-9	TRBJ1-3	CASSQGFSGNTIYF